These T cell receptor beta chains were read from a single sample in a study of blood T cell repertoires in COVID-19. Sequencing used immunoSEQ multiplex PCR; TCRdb keeps in-frame clones, though not all of them. The data show fewer than 250,000 clones, with around 87% seen just once and less than 8% held by the top ten. Sample: PBMCs or T cells enriched from blood (not recorded which). The source is a young man in a cohort exposed to, infected with or recovered from COVID-19 (not recorded which). Both conserved end residues are part of each CDR3. D genes are given only for firm matches. Only part of the rows carry a size: once, few, many, or a class if the clone is expanded.

abundance: .
d_gene: TRBD1
j_gene: TRBJ1-2
v_gene: TRBV4-2
CDR3nt: TGTGCCAGCAGCCGCAAACCGGGACAGGGTTTCGGTGGCTACACCTTC
CDR3aa: CASSRKPGQGFGGYTF

abundance: .
d_gene: .
j_gene: TRBJ2-3
v_gene: TRBV5-1
CDR3nt: TGCGCCAGCAGCTTGGACCCAGCGGGTGATAGCACAGATACGCAGTATTTT
CDR3aa: CASSLDPAGDSTDTQYF

abundance: .
d_gene: TRBD2
j_gene: TRBJ2-1
v_gene: TRBV19
CDR3nt: TGTGCCAGTTCCAGGACTAGCGGGAGGGCCGTTTACAATGAGCAGTTCTTC
CDR3aa: CASSRTSGRAVYNEQFF

abundance: .
d_gene: TRBD2
j_gene: TRBJ2-7
v_gene: TRBV10-2
CDR3nt: TGCGCCAGCAGGCTGACTAGCAGCTACGAGCAGTACTTC
CDR3aa: CASRLTSSYEQYF

abundance: few
d_gene: .
j_gene: TRBJ1-2
v_gene: TRBV28
CDR3nt: TGTGCCAGCAGTTTCGGGGGGTCGATCTATGGCTACACCTTC
CDR3aa: CASSFGGSIYGYTF

abundance: .
d_gene: TRBD1
j_gene: TRBJ2-6
v_gene: TRBV19
CDR3nt: TGTGCCAGTAGTCCGATACAAGGGACAGACAGAACTGGGGCCAACGTCCTGACTTTC
CDR3aa: CASSPIQGTDRTGANVLTF

abundance: .
d_gene: TRBD2
j_gene: TRBJ2-5
v_gene: TRBV7-9
CDR3nt: TGTGCCAGCAGCTTAATTCTAGCGGACCAAGAGACCCAGTACTTC
CDR3aa: CASSLILADQETQYF

abundance: .
d_gene: .
j_gene: TRBJ1-1
v_gene: TRBV28
CDR3nt: TGTGCCAGCAGTCCCCTCCCACAGGTAAACACTGAAGCTTTCTTT
CDR3aa: CASSPLPQVNTEAFF

abundance: once
d_gene: .
j_gene: TRBJ2-7
v_gene: TRBV5-4
CDR3nt: TGTGCCAGCAGCTTCCAGATCGGGGACGAGCAGTACTTC
CDR3aa: CASSFQIGDEQYF

abundance: once
d_gene: TRBD1
j_gene: TRBJ2-7
v_gene: TRBV27
CDR3nt: TGTGCCAGCAGTTTATCCGGACAGGGTCCCTACGAGCAGTACTTC
CDR3aa: CASSLSGQGPYEQYF

abundance: .
d_gene: TRBD1
j_gene: TRBJ1-2
v_gene: TRBV7-2
CDR3nt: TGTGCCAGCAGCGTACAGGGGTCGGGCTACACCTTC
CDR3aa: CASSVQGSGYTF

abundance: .
d_gene: .
j_gene: TRBJ2-7
v_gene: TRBV15
CDR3nt: TGTGCCACCAGCAGGGAGGGGGCAAATTACGAGCAGTACTTC
CDR3aa: CATSREGANYEQYF

abundance: .
d_gene: .
j_gene: TRBJ2-2
v_gene: TRBV1
CDR3nt: TGCACCAGCGAGGGGGAGCTGTTTTTT
CDR3aa: CTSEGELFF

abundance: .
d_gene: .
j_gene: TRBJ2-5
v_gene: TRBV19
CDR3nt: TGTGCCAGTAGTATTGGCCGGCTGGGAGACCAAGAGACCCAGTACTTC
CDR3aa: CASSIGRLGDQETQYF

abundance: once
d_gene: TRBD2
j_gene: TRBJ2-3
v_gene: TRBV3-1/TRBV3-2
CDR3nt: TGTGCCAGCAGCCCTAGCGGATACACAGATACGCAGTATTTT
CDR3aa: CASSPSGYTDTQYF

abundance: .
d_gene: TRBD2
j_gene: TRBJ2-5
v_gene: TRBV29-1
CDR3nt: TGCAGCGTTCAACTAGCGGGAGGGCCAGAGACCCAGTACTTC
CDR3aa: CSVQLAGGPETQYF

abundance: many
d_gene: .
j_gene: TRBJ2-2
v_gene: TRBV6-2/TRBV6-3
CDR3nt: TGTGCCAGCAGTTACGAGGAGACCGGGGAGCTGTTTTTT
CDR3aa: CASSYEETGELFF

abundance: .
d_gene: TRBD1
j_gene: TRBJ1-2
v_gene: TRBV25-1
CDR3nt: TGTGCCAGCGGCGGGGATGGGGACAGGCGCTATGGCTACACCTTC
CDR3aa: CASGGDGDRRYGYTF

abundance: few
d_gene: .
j_gene: TRBJ1-3
v_gene: TRBV29-1
CDR3nt: TGCAGCGTTTCGGCACAGGCTGGAAACACCATATATTTT
CDR3aa: CSVSAQAGNTIYF

abundance: .
d_gene: TRBD2
j_gene: TRBJ2-7
v_gene: TRBV5-6
CDR3nt: TGTGCCAGCAGCACGGGACTAGCCCCCTTTACCTTC
CDR3aa: CASSTGLAPFTF

abundance: .
d_gene: .
j_gene: TRBJ2-1
v_gene: TRBV7-9
CDR3nt: TGTGCCAGCAGCTTATCGAAGCCCCCGGATGAGCAGTTCTTC
CDR3aa: CASSLSKPPDEQFF

abundance: .
d_gene: .
j_gene: TRBJ2-4
v_gene: TRBV6-2/TRBV6-3
CDR3nt: TGTGCCAGCAGTTACGCGATTGGGGCGGGATCAGCCAAAAACATTCAGTACTTC
CDR3aa: CASSYAIGAGSAKNIQYF

abundance: .
d_gene: TRBD2
j_gene: TRBJ2-1
v_gene: TRBV16
CDR3nt: TGTGCCAGCAGCCCCCCAGTAGCGGGAGGTGAAGATGAGCAGTTCTTC
CDR3aa: CASSPPVAGGEDEQFF

abundance: .
d_gene: .
j_gene: TRBJ1-4
v_gene: TRBV10-2
CDR3nt: TGCGCCAGCAGTGATGGCGGGGGAAATGAAAAACTGTTTTTT
CDR3aa: CASSDGGGNEKLFF

abundance: .
d_gene: .
j_gene: TRBJ2-1
v_gene: TRBV5-4
CDR3nt: TGTGCCAGCAGCTTGGATGGGAGCTCCTACAATGAGCAGTTCTTC
CDR3aa: CASSLDGSSYNEQFF

abundance: .
d_gene: TRBD1
j_gene: TRBJ1-4
v_gene: TRBV28
CDR3nt: TGTGCCAGCACCCCGGACAGGCTTAAACTGTTTTTT
CDR3aa: CASTPDRLKLFF

abundance: .
d_gene: TRBD2
j_gene: TRBJ2-7
v_gene: TRBV11-3
CDR3nt: TGTGCCAGCAGCTCGGGGGGTTATGACGAGCAGTACTTC
CDR3aa: CASSSGGYDEQYF

abundance: .
d_gene: .
j_gene: TRBJ1-5
v_gene: TRBV24-1
CDR3nt: TGTGCCACCAGTGATAGCACTCACCTCCTAACAGGTGTCAATCAGCCCCAGCATTTT
CDR3aa: CATSDSTHLLTGVNQPQHF